The clone carrying this T cell receptor (beta chain) was detected only a few times. Its antigen is unidentified. The germline CDR1 and CDR2 sequences are MDHEN and SYDVKM. The CDR3 length is 17 residues. V lost 5 bases to trimming and J lost 0 bases; unmatched junction nucleotides: 8. This sample was included in a study of early T cells in non-severe SARS-CoV-2 infection. General study results and limits: Comparison of clonotypes with VDJdb favored anti-spike CD8 responses while missing private and CD4 specificities.

Attached unique molecular identifiers marked individual cDNA molecules. Using its own MiXCR run on the 5' RACE reads, TCRdb lists one record per CDR3 protein. The sample consists of about 42,000 distinct CDR3 sequences, roughly 6.2% of them appearing once. The chain combines TRBV28 with TRBJ2-3; 10 bases agree with TRBD2. This specimen was whole blood, taken at baseline. The sequence came from an adult who was a healthcare worker with PCR-confirmed SARS-CoV-2 infection or an uninfected control (not recorded which). The CDR3 protein is CASSQLWTSGSTDTQYF. The DNA of the CDR3 is TGTGCCAGCAGTCAACTGTGGACTAGCGGTAGCACAGATACGCAGTATTTT.